Listed below are T cell receptor beta chains from one sample, sequenced in a study of blood T cells in healthy people across ages. TCRdb fed the 5' RACE reads into MiXCR, producing one record per CDR3 protein. Seen here are approximately 1,700,000 distinct CDR3 sequences, 30% to 40% observed once, and the top ten hold 23%. The material sequenced was blood. These receptors were collected from a human donor in good health. Each CDR3 is given with its conserved first and last residue. D genes are given only for firm matches. Not every row has a clone size; where given, it reads once, few, many or a size class.

NA NA TRBJ2-3 TRBV12-3/TRBV12-4 CASSFYPGTSTDTQYF TGTGCCAGCAGTTTTTACCCAGGAACTAGCACAGATACGCAGTATTTT
few NA TRBJ2-7 TRBV28 CASSFASVPYEQYF TGTGCCAGCAGTTTTGCAAGCGTCCCCTACGAGCAGTACTTC
NA NA TRBJ2-7 TRBV29-1 CSVYLQGRPYEQYF TGCAGCGTTTACCTCCAGGGGAGACCCTACGAGCAGTACTTC
few NA TRBJ2-7 TRBV28 CATLQNQLYEQYF TGTGCCACCCTTCAGAACCAACTCTACGAGCAGTACTTC
once NA TRBJ2-3 TRBV12-3/TRBV12-4 CASSDRDSRRSTDTQYF TGTGCCAGCAGTGACCGGGACTCCAGAAGGAGCACAGATACGCAGTATTTT
NA NA TRBJ2-1 TRBV7-2 CASSLGRGGNNERFF TGTGCCAGCAGCCTAGGAAGGGGCGGAAACAATGAGCGGTTCTTC
few NA TRBJ2-3 TRBV28 CASSIQSPLRTDTQYF TGTGCCAGCAGTATACAGAGTCCTCTTAGAACAGATACGCAGTATTTT
few NA TRBJ2-5 TRBV11-2 CASTLRGGHTYQETQYF TGTGCCAGCACTTTAAGGGGGGGACACACGTACCAAGAGACCCAGTACTTC
NA NA TRBJ2-5 TRBV12-3/TRBV12-4 CASSLGHWETQYF TGTGCCAGCAGTTTAGGACACTGGGAGACCCAGTACTTC
NA NA TRBJ2-2 TRBV7-9 CASSVTYTGELFF TGTGCCAGCAGCGTGACGTACACCGGGGAGCTGTTTTTT